The sequence of this T cell receptor (beta chain) was determined in a study of Ad26.COV2.S vaccination and SARS-CoV-2 variants. Clones were read by immunoSEQ multiplex PCR, and TCRdb kept only the in-frame ones, dropping some. This table has 250,000 or so clones, 87% appearing once. As concerns this clone: What it binds is not known.

General study results and limits: The study found higher spike-specific TCR breadth in vaccine than placebo recipients.

The sample's treatment: around 19 received Ad26.COV2.S at low or high dose, single or two shots; 5 received placebo; per-sample allocation not given. After the first vaccine or placebo injection, samples were drawn on day 63. Germline assignment: CDR1 MNHNS and CDR2 SASEGT. The CDR3 loop spans 14 amino acids. The trim removed 1 base at V and 6 bases at J, leaving 3 bases unmatched. The chain couples TRBV6-1 to TRBJ2-1, with TRBD1 identical over 7 bases. The receptor comes from a person between 18 and 60 years old who received the Ad26.COV2.S COVID-19 vaccine or a placebo. The material was peripheral blood, obtained in a trial of Ad26.COV2.S vaccine versus placebo. CDR3: CASSEGGQVNEQFF. In DNA form, the CDR3 reads TGTGCCAGCAGTGAAGGAGGACAGGTCAATGAGCAGTTCTTC.